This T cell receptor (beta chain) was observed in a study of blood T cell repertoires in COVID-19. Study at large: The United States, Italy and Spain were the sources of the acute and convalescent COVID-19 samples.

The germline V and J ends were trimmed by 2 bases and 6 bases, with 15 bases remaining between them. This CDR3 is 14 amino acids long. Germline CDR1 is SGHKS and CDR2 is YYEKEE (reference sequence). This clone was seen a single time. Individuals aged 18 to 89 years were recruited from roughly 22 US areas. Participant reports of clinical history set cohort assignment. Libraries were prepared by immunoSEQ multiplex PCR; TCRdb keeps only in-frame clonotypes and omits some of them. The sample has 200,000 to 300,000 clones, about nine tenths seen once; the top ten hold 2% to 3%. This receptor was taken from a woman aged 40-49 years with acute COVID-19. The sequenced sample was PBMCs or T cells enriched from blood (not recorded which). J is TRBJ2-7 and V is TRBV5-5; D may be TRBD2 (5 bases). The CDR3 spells CASSLGRGLGEQYV. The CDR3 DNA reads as TGTGCCAGCAGCTTAGGACGGGGTCTCGGCGAGCAGTACGTC.